The 25 T cell receptor beta chains below all came from one sample that was sequenced in a study of blood T cell repertoires in COVID-19. The data were produced by immunoSEQ multiplex PCR, yet TCRdb's version contains in-frame clones alone and is incomplete. Found here are about 140,000 clones, approximately 83% of them singletons; the top ten hold about 5.2%. The sample comprised PBMCs or T cells enriched from blood (not recorded which). These receptors originate from a man in his 70s who had been exposed to COVID-19.

The chain employs TRBV13 and TRBJ2-5; 10 bases are shared with TRBD2. The CDR3 sequence is 15 residues long. V trimming: 7 bases; J trimming: 9 bases; junction bases outside the gene matches: 14. Per germline, CDR1 PRHDT and CDR2 FYEKMQ (reference sequence). CDR3 nucleotide sequence: TGTGCCAGCATCCTAGCGGGGGCAACTCTAGGGGCCCAGTACTTC. Translating gives CASILAGATLGAQYF.

CDR3 loop: CASSQEGQGDGYTF. CDR3 bases: TGCGCCAGCAGCCAAGAAGGGCAGGGGGATGGCTACACCTTC. The chain carries TRBV4-3 and TRBJ1-2, with 7 bases fitting TRBD1. The CDR3 covers 14 residues. The germline CDR1 and CDR2 sequences are LGHNA and YSLEER. V gave up 0 bases and J gave up 6 bases; unmatched junction bases: 4.

The V and J genes are TRBV19 and TRBJ1-1; 8 nucleotides align to TRBD1. In germline, CDR1 is LNHDA, CDR2 SQIVND (reference sequence). The CDR3 has 14 amino acids. The V and J ends lost 8 bases and 6 bases, in that order; junction bases with no gene match: 11. The chain's CDR3 is CASARGRGLPEAFF. The CDR3 nucleotides are TGTGCCAGTGCCCGGGGCAGGGGGCTACCTGAAGCTTTCTTT.

This rearrangement joins TRBV19 to TRBJ1-5, with D perhaps TRBD1 (6 bases). CDR3 length equals 16 residues. Germline assignment: CDR1 LNHDA and CDR2 SQIVND (reference sequence). Trimming stripped 6 bases from V and 4 bases from J, with 19 bases between. CDR3: CASSPSERGANQPQHF. For the CDR3, the DNA is TGTGCCAGTAGCCCTTCTGAGCGGGGGGCGAATCAGCCCCAGCATTTT.

This sequence joins TRBV28 and TRBJ2-7; D may be TRBD1 (6 bases). The germline gives CDR1 MDHEN, CDR2 SYDVKM. V shed 6 bases and J shed 3 bases, with 15 bases lying between them. The CDR3 sequence is 14 residues long. CDR3 loop: CASRKTGPRYEQYF. As DNA, the CDR3 is TGTGCCAGCAGGAAGACAGGTCCTCGCTACGAGCAGTACTTC. The variable domain in full, completed from reference TRBV28 and TRBJ2-7, reads DVKVTQSSRYLVKRTGEKVFLECVQDMDHENMFWYRQDPGLGLRLIYFSYDVKMKEKGDIPEGYSVSREKKERFSLILESASTNQTSMYLCASRKTGPRYEQYFGPGTRLTVT.

The CDR3 region is CAWSVRPRGGYTF. The CDR3 nucleotides read TGTGCCTGGAGTGTACGTCCCCGGGGTGGCTACACCTTC. The V gene is TRBV30, the J gene TRBJ1-2; D gene ambiguous. CDR3 length: 13 amino acids. Germline V gene lookup returns CDR1 GTSNPN and CDR2 SVGIG (reference sequence). Trimming took off 0 bases at V and 7 bases at J, with 12 bases between the two ends.

The chain is built from TRBV19 and TRBJ1-1; maybe TRBD1 (5 bases). Germline V gene data show CDR1 as LNHDA and CDR2 as SQIVND (reference sequence). This CDR3 comprises 13 residues. With 3 bases removed from V and 5 bases from J, the gap between germline ends came to 10 bases. This chain's CDR3 is CASSMAGQTEAFF. The CDR3 DNA reads TGTGCCAGTAGTATGGCAGGGCAAACTGAAGCTTTCTTT.

V usage is TRBV10-1 and J usage is TRBJ1-5; D gene unclear. Trimming stripped 5 bases from V and 0 bases from J, with 20 bases between. This CDR3 is 18 amino acids long. Germline V CDR1 and CDR2: WNHNN, SYGVQD (reference sequence). As DNA, the CDR3 is TGCGCCAGCAGTACGGGAGCCCATAAGAATAATAGCAATCAGCCCCAGCATTTT. It specifies CASSTGAHKNNSNQPQHF.

The CDR3 is CASSRASGQGLGNTIYF. For the CDR3, the DNA is TGCGCCAGCAGCCGAGCGTCGGGACAGGGGCTTGGAAACACCATATATTTT. V usage is TRBV5-1 and J usage is TRBJ1-3, with TRBD1 identical over 10 bases. Germline V gene data show CDR1 as SGHRS and CDR2 as YFSETQ. The J segment lost 3 bases and the V segment lost 4 bases, leaving 10 bases of the junction unmatched. This CDR3 region has 17 residues. Full variable domain (missing parts from reference TRBV5-1 and TRBJ1-3): KAGVTQTPRYLIKTRGQQVTLSCSPISGHRSVSWYQQTPGQGLQFLFEYFSETQRNKGNFPGRFSGRQFSNSRSEMNVSTLELGDSALYLCASSRASGQGLGNTIYFGEGSWLTVV.

This chain connects TRBV2 to TRBJ1-1; D remains unclear. This CDR3 region has 13 residues. Germline loops: CDR1 SNHLY, CDR2 FYNNEI. The V end lost 2 bases, the J end lost 7 bases, and 11 bases lay between the germline ends. The CDR3 region is CASSEPEYGEAFF. CDR3 DNA: TGTGCCAGCAGTGAACCCGAGTATGGTGAAGCTTTCTTT.

The V gene is TRBV29-1, the J gene TRBJ1-2, with no clear D. Between the trimmed V and J ends, which lost 3 bases and 7 bases, there was a span of 12 bases. The CDR3 is 12 amino acids. Per the germline V gene, CDR1 is SQVTM and CDR2 is ANQGSEA. In DNA, the CDR3 is TGCAGCGTTGAGAAGTCAGGCGTTGGCTACACCTTC. Its protein is CSVEKSGVGYTF.

This chain connects TRBV28 to TRBJ2-7, with D possibly matching TRBD2 (7 bases). Trimming removed 1 base at V and 5 bases at J, with 15 bases between. Germline V lookup: CDR1 MDHEN, CDR2 SYDVKM. The CDR3 is 15 amino acids. The CDR3 is CASSLSGGRLDEQYF. In DNA form, the CDR3 reads TGTGCCAGCAGTTTATCGGGGGGCCGTCTGGACGAGCAGTACTTC.

The chain links TRBV19 to TRBJ1-1, with 11 positions matching TRBD1. Germline values: CDR1 LNHDA, CDR2 SQIVND (reference sequence). The CDR3 runs 15 residues. With 10 bases clipped from V and 1 base from J, the junction kept 8 bases outside the gene matches. CDR3 nucleotide sequence: TGTGCCACGATGGACAGGGGGCGCAGGAACACTGAAGCTTTCTTT. Its protein is CATMDRGRRNTEAFF.

This clone was observed a single time. This chain connects TRBV6-2 or TRBV6-3 to TRBJ1-1; D is possibly TRBD1 (5 bases). Trimming left V 6 bases short and J 4 bases short, with 18 bases between. Germline assignment: CDR1 MNHEY and CDR2 SVGEGT. The CDR3 has 15 amino acids. The CDR3 nucleotides read TGTGCCAGCAGCCCCTATAAGACAGTAGGCACTGAAGCTTTCTTT. Amino acid sequence: CASSPYKTVGTEAFF.

The rearrangement uses TRBV10-3 and TRBJ2-3; 7 bases map to TRBD1. Per the germline V gene, CDR1 is ENHRY and CDR2 is SYGVKD. V gave up 6 bases and J gave up 1 base; unmatched junction bases: 4. This CDR3 is 14 amino acids long. For the CDR3, the DNA is TGTGCCATCAGAGAGGGGGCGCGCACAGATACGCAGTATTTT. Translated: CAIREGARTDTQYF.

The gene calls are TRBV4-3 and TRBJ2-7; 8 bases fit TRBD2. The CDR3 is 16 residues long. J lost 0 bases, V lost 4 bases, and 8 bases had no gene match. The V gene's germline CDR1 is LGHNA and CDR2 YSLEER. This CDR3 is CASSREWTSHSYEQYF. CDR3 DNA: TGCGCCAGCAGCCGAGAATGGACTAGCCACTCCTACGAGCAGTACTTC.

The chain is built from TRBV30 and TRBJ1-5; 7 positions match TRBD1. Germline CDR1 GTSNPN, CDR2 SVGIG (reference sequence). V shed 5 bases and J 6 bases; nucleotides not matched to a gene: 4. This CDR3 comprises 12 residues. For the CDR3, the DNA is TGTGCCTGGGACAGGGACAGTCAGCCCCAGCATTTT. Translating gives CAWDRDSQPQHF.

This clone came up once. The rearrangement uses TRBV30 and TRBJ1-1; 8 bases are shared with TRBD1. Germline loops: CDR1 GTSNPN, CDR2 SVGIG (reference sequence). The CDR3 covers 12 residues. V trimming: 0 bases; J trimming: 12 bases; junction bases outside the gene matches: 6. CDR3 in amino acids: CAWSVPTGGTFF. The CDR3 nucleotides are TGTGCCTGGAGTGTACCAACAGGGGGAACTTTCTTT. Full variable domain (missing parts from reference TRBV30 and TRBJ1-1): SQTIHQWPATLVQPVGSPLSLECTVEGTSNPNLYWYRQAAGRGLQLLFYSVGIGQISSEVPQNLSASRPQDRQFILSSKKLLLSDSGFYLCAWSVPTGGTFFGQGTRLTVV.

Only a few counts were recorded for this clone. The gene calls are TRBV10-1 and TRBJ2-1, with D possibly TRBD2 on 6 matching bases. Germline V gives CDR1 WNHNN, CDR2 SYGVQD (reference sequence). Trimming took 8 bases from V and 7 from J, leaving 18 bases between them. The CDR3 spans 14 residues. The CDR3 bases are TGCGCCAGCTCCAACCACGGGACTCGTAATGAGCAGTTCTTC. Translating it yields CASSNHGTRNEQFF.

The rearrangement uses TRBV7-2 and TRBJ2-5; 8 nucleotides agree with TRBD1. V shed 2 bases, J shed 2 bases, and the junction held 7 bases outside the gene matches. CDR1 is SGHTA, CDR2 FQGNSA, per germline. The CDR3 spans 16 residues. The chain's CDR3 is CASSLYTGGTQETQYF. The CDR3 region has the DNA TGTGCCAGCAGCTTATATACAGGGGGGACTCAAGAGACCCAGTACTTC.

This clone was detected only once. The chain links TRBV27 to TRBJ1-2, with 7 bases aligning to TRBD1. In germline, CDR1 is MNHEY, CDR2 SMNVEV (reference sequence). Germline trimming cut 5 bases from V and 2 bases from J; bases unmatched to any gene: 8. This CDR3 is built from 15 residues. The DNA for the CDR3 is TGTGCCAGCAGTGAACGTCCGGGACAGAACTATGGCTACACCTTC. Amino acids: CASSERPGQNYGYTF.

The rearrangement joins TRBV28 to TRBJ1-6; the match to TRBD1 covers 7 bases. The CDR3 is 13 residues long. Germline V lookup: CDR1 MDHEN, CDR2 SYDVKM. Germline trimming cut 8 bases from V and 5 bases from J; bases unmatched to any gene: 3. The CDR3 nucleotides read TGTGCCAGCCAGGGACAGAATAATTCACCCCTCCACTTT. The encoded protein is CASQGQNNSPLHF.

A remark on this clone: Germline is not matched at one junction end, which may reflect a read error. The chain joins TRBV11-2 to TRBJ1-3; possibly TRBD1 for D (5 bases). Germline CDR1 reads SGHAT; CDR2 reads FQNNGV. The CDR3 sequence is 14 residues long. The DNA of the CDR3 is TGTACCAGCAGCTTACAGGTCTCTGGAAACACCATATATTTT. Protein product: CTSSLQVSGNTIYF. Supplemented by reference TRBV11-2 and TRBJ1-3, the full variable domain reads EAGVAQSPRYKIIEKRQSVAFWCNPISGHATLYWYQQILGQGPKLLIQFQNNGVVDDSQLPKDRFSAERLKGVDSTLKIQPAKLEDSAVYLCTSSLQVSGNTIYFGEGSWLTVV.

This chain uses TRBV5-1 with TRBJ1-1; unclear D gene. The V gene lost 4 bases and the J gene lost 1 base, with 8 bases spanning the gap. There are 13 residues in the CDR3. The germline CDR1 and CDR2 sequences are SGHRS and YFSETQ. CDR3 bases: TGCGCCAGCAGCGGCGGCAGGAACACTGAAGCTTTCTTT. Its translation: CASSGGRNTEAFF.

The chain links TRBV7-2 to TRBJ2-7, with TRBD2 matching 8 bases. Looked up from germline, CDR1 is SGHTA and CDR2 is FQGNSA. CDR3 size: 15 residues. V trimming: 1 base; J trimming: 4 bases; junction bases outside the gene matches: 6. The CDR3 nucleotides are TGTGCCAGCAGCTTAGGGGGTAGCGGGATGTACGAGCAGTACTTC. This sequence encodes CASSLGGSGMYEQYF.